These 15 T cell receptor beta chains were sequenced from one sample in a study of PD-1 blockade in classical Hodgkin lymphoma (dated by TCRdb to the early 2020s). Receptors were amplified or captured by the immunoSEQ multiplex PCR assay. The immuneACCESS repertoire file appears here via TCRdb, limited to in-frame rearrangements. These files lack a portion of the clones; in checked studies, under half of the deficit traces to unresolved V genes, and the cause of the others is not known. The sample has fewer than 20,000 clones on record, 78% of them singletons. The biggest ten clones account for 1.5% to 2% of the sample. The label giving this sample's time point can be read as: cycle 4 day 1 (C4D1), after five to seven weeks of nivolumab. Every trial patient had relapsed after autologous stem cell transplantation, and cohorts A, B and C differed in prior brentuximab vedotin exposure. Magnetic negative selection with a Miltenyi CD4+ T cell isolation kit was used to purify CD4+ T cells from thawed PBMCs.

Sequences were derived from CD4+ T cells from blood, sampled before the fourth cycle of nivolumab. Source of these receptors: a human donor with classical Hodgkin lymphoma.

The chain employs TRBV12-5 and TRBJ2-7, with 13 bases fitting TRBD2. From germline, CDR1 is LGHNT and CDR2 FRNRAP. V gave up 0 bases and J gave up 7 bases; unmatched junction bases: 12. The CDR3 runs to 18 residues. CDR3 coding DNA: TGTGCTAGTGGTTTGGTACCGGGACTAGCGGGGCCTACGTTGGAGCAGTACTTC. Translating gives CASGLVPGLAGPTLEQYF.

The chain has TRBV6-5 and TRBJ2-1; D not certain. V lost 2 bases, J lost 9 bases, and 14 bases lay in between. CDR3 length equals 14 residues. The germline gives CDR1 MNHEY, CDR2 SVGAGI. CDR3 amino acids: CASSYTTPSGEQFF. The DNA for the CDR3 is TGTGCCAGCAGTTACACGACTCCTTCGGGTGAGCAGTTCTTC.

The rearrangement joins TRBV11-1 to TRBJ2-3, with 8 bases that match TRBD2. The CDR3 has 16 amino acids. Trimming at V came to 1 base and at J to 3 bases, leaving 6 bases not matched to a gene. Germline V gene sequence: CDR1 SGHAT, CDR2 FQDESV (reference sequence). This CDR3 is CASSLGREGLTDTQYF. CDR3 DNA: TGTGCCAGCAGCTTAGGTCGGGAGGGCCTAACAGATACGCAGTATTTT.

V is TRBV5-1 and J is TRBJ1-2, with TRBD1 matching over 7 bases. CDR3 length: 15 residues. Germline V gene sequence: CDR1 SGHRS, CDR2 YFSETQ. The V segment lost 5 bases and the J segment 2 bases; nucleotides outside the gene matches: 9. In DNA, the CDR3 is TGCGCCAGCAGGCAAGGACAGGTCCTGAACTATGGCTACACCTTC. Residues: CASRQGQVLNYGYTF.

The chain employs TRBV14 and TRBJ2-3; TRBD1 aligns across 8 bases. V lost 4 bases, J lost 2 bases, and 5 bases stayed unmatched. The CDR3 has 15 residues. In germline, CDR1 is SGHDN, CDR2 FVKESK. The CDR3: CASSRQGLITDTQYF. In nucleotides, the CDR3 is TGTGCCAGCAGCCGACAGGGGCTGATCACAGATACGCAGTATTTT.

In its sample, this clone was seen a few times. For the CDR3, the DNA is TGTGCCATCAGTGAGGAGCAGAACCAGGCCTACGAGCAGTACTTC. Amino acid sequence: CAISEEQNQAYEQYF. The rearrangement links TRBV10-3 to TRBJ2-7; D is unclear. The CDR3 extends over 15 amino acids. Trimming pared 2 bases from V and 2 bases from J, leaving 13 bases between. The germline V gene has CDR1 ENHRY and CDR2 SYGVKD.

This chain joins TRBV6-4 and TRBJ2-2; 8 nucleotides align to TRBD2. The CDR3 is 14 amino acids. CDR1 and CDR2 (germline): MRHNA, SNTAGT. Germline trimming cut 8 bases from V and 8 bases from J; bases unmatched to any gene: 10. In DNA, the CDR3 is TGTGCCAGCCGAACTAGCGGAGGGCAGGGGGAGCTGTTTTTT. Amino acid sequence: CASRTSGGQGELFF.

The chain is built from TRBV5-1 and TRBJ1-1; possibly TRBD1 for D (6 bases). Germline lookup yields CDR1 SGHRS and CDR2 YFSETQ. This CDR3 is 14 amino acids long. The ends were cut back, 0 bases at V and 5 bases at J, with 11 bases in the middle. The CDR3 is CASSLVGGWTEAFF. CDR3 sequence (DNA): TGCGCCAGCAGCTTGGTAGGGGGGTGGACTGAAGCTTTCTTT.

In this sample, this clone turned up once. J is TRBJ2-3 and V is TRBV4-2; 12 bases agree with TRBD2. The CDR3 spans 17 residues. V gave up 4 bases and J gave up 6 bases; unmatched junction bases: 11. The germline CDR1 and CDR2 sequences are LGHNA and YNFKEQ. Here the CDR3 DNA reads TGTGCCAGCAGCCCCTATAAGGAGACTAGCGGGAGTGATACGCAGTATTTT. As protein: CASSPYKETSGSDTQYF.

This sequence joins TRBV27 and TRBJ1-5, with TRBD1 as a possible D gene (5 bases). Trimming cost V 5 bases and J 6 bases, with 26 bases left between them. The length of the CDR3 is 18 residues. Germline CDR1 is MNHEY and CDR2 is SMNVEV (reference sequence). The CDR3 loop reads CASSPDGRTYGGAQPQHF. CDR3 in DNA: TGTGCCAGCAGTCCCGACGGACGGACATATGGAGGGGCTCAGCCCCAGCATTTT.

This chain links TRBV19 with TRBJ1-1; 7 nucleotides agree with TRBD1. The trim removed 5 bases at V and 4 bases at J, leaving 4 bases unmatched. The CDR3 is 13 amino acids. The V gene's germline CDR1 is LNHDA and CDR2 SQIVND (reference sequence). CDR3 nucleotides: TGTGCCAGTAGTGTGGGACAGTTCACTGAAGCTTTCTTT. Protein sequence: CASSVGQFTEAFF.

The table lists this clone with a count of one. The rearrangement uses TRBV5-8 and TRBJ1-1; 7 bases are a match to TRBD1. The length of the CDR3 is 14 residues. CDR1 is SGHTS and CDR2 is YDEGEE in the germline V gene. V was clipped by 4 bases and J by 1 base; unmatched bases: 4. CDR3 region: CASSPRDRNTEAFF. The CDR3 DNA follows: TGTGCCAGCAGCCCGCGGGACAGGAACACTGAAGCTTTCTTT.

The CDR3 is CASSHAYEQYF. The CDR3 DNA reads as TGTGCCAGCAGCCATGCGTACGAGCAGTACTTC. The chain employs TRBV14 and TRBJ2-7; the D is unclear. From germline, CDR1 is SGHDN and CDR2 FVKESK. V gave up 3 bases and J gave up 4 bases, with 4 bases separating them. CDR3 length equals 11 residues. Full variable domain (remainder filled in from reference TRBV14 and TRBJ2-7): EAGVTQFPSHSVIEKGQTVTLRCDPISGHDNLYWYRRVMGKEIKFLLHFVKESKQDESGMPNNRFLAERTGGTYSTLKVQPAELEDSGVYFCASSHAYEQYFGPGTRLTVT.

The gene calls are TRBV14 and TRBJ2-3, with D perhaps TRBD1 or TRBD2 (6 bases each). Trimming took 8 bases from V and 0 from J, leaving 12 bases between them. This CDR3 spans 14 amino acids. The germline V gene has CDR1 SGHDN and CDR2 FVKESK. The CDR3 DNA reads TGTGCCAGCGATCGGGGGCTAAGCACAGATACGCAGTATTTT. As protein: CASDRGLSTDTQYF.

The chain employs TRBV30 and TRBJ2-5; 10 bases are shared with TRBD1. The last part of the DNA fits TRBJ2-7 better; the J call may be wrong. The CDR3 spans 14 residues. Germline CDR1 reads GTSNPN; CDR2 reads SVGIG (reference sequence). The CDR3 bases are TGTGCCTGGAGTTTTCCGGGACAGGGGAACGAGCAGTACTTC. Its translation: CAWSFPGQGNEQYF.